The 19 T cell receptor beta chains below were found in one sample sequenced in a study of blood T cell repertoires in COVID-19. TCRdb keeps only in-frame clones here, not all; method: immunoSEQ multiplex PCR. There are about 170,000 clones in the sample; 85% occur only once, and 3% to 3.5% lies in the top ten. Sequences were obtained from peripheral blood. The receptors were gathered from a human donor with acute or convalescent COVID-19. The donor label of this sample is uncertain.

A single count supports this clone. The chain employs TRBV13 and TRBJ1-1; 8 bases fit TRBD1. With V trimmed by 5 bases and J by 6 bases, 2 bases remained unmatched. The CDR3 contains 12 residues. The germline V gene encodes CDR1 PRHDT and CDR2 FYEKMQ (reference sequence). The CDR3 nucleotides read TGTGCCAGCAGCCCGACAGGGGCTGAAGCTTTCTTT. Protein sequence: CASSPTGAEAFF.

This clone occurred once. The CDR3 DNA sequence: TGTGCCAGCAGCTTGGTTCTCTCTGGGGCCAACGTCCTGACTTTC. As protein: CASSLVLSGANVLTF. V usage is TRBV5-6 and J usage is TRBJ2-6; D gene unclear. This CDR3 has 15 amino acids. Germline V CDR1 and CDR2: SGHDT, YYEEEE. The V end was cut by 0 bases, the J end by 0 bases, with 4 bases between.

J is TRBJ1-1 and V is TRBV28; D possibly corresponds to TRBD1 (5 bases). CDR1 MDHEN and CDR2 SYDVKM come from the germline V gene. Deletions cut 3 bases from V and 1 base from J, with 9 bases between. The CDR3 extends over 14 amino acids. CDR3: CASSFRGWNTEAFF. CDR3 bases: TGTGCCAGCAGTTTCCGGGGGTGGAACACTGAAGCTTTCTTT.

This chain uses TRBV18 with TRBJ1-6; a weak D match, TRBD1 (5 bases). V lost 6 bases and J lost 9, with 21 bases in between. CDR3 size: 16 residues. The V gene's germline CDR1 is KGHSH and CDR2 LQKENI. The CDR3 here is CASSLHGGREGSPLHF. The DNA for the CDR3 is TGTGCCAGCTCTCTTCACGGGGGGAGGGAGGGTTCACCCCTCCACTTT.

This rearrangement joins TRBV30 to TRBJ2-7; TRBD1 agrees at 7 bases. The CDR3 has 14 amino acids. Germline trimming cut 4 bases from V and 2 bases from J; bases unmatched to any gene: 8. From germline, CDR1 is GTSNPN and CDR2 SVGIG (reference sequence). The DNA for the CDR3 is TGTGCCTGGAAAGTACAGGGGTTTCCCTACGAGCAGTACTTC. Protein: CAWKVQGFPYEQYF.

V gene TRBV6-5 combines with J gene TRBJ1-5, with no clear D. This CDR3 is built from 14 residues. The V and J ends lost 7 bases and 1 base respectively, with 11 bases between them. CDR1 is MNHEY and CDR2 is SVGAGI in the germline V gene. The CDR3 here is CASNRPGSNQPQHF. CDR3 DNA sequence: TGTGCCAGCAACCGCCCGGGGAGCAATCAGCCCCAGCATTTT.

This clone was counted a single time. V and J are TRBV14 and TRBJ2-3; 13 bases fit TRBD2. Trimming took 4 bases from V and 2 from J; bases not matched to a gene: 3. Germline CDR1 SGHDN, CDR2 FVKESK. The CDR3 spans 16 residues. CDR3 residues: CASSPGLAGLTDTQYF. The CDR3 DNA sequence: TGTGCCAGCAGCCCGGGACTAGCGGGGCTCACAGATACGCAGTATTTT.

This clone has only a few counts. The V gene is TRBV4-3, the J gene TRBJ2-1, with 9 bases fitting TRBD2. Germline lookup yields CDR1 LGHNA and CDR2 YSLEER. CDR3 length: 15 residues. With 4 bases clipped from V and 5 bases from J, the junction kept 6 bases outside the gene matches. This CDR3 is CASSRRPSGDNEQFF. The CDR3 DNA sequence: TGCGCCAGCAGCCGAAGGCCTAGCGGGGACAATGAGCAGTTCTTC.

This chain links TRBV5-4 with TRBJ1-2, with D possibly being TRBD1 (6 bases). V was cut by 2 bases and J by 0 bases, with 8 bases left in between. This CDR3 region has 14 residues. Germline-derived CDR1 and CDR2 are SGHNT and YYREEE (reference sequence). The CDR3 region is CASSLQGPNYGYTF. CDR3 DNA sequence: TGTGCCAGCAGCTTACAGGGACCTAACTATGGCTACACCTTC.

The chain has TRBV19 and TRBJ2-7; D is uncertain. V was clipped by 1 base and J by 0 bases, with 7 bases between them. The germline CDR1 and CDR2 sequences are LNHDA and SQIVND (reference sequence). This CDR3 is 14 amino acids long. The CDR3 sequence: CASSIGGGSYEQYF. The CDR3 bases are TGTGCCAGTAGTATAGGTGGCGGCTCCTACGAGCAGTACTTC.

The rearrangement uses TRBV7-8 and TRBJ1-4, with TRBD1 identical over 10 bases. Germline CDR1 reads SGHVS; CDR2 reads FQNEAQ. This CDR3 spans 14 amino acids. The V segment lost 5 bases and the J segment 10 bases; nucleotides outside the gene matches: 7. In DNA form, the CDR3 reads TGTGCCAGCAGCGCCGGGACAGGGGAGAGAAAACTGTTTTTT. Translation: CASSAGTGERKLFF.

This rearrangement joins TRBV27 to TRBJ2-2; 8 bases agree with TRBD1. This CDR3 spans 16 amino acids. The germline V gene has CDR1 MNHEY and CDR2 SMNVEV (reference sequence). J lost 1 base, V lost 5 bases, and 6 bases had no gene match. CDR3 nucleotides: TGTGCCAGCAGTCGTACCGGGACAGGGAACACCGGGGAGCTGTTTTTT. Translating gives CASSRTGTGNTGELFF.

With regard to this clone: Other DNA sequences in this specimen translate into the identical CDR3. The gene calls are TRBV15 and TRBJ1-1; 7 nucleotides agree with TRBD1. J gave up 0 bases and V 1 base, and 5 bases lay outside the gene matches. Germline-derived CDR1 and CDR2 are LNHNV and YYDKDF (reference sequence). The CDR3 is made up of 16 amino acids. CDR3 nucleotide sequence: TGTGCCACCAGCAGAGGAGACAGGGCCATGAACACTGAAGCTTTCTTT. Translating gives CATSRGDRAMNTEAFF.

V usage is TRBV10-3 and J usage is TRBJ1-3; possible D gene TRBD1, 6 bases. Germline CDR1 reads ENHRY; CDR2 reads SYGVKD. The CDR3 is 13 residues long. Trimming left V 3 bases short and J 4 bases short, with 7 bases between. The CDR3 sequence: CAISEGQGNTIYF. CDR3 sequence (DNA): TGTGCCATCAGTGAAGGACAGGGAAACACCATATATTTT.

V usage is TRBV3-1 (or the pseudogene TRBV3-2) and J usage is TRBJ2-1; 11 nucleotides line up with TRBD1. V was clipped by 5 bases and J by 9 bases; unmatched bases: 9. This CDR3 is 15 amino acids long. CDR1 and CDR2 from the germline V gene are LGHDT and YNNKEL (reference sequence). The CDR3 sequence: CASSTGTGGSTEQFF. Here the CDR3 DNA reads TGTGCCAGCAGCACGGGGACAGGGGGTAGCACTGAGCAGTTCTTC.

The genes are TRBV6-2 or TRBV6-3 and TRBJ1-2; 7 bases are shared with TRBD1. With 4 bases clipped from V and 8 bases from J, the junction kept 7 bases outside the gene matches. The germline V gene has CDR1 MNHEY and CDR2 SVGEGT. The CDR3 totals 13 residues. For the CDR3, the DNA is TGTGCCAGCAGTTTCTCGGACAGGTACGGCTACACCTTC. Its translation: CASSFSDRYGYTF.

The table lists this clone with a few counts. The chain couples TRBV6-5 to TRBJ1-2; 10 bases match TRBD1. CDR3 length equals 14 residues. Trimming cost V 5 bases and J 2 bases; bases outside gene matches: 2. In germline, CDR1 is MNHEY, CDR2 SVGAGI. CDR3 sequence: CASSRTGGNYGYTF. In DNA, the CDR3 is TGTGCCAGCAGTAGGACAGGGGGGAACTATGGCTACACCTTC.

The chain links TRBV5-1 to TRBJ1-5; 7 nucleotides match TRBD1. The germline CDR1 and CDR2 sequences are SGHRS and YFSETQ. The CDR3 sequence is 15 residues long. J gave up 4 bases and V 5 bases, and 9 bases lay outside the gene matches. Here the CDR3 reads CASRPGTDFNQPQHF. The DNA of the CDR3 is TGCGCCAGCAGGCCCGGGACAGACTTTAATCAGCCCCAGCATTTT.

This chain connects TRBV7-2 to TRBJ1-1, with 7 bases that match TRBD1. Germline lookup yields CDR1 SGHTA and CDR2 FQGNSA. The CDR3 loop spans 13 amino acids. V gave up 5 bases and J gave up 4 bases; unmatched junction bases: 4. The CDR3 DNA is TGTGCCAGCAGCCCGCACAGGGGCACTGAAGCTTTCTTT. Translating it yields CASSPHRGTEAFF.